Below, 8 T cell receptor beta chains from the same sample are listed, as sequenced in a study of early T cells in non-severe SARS-CoV-2 infection. Each CDR3 protein gets one entry after TCRdb re-called the 5' RACE reads with MiXCR. The table shows 85,000 to 100,000 distinct CDR3 sequences, with approximately 11% occurring only once. The sample here was whole blood, taken at baseline. These receptors were collected from an adult who was a healthcare worker with PCR-confirmed SARS-CoV-2 infection or an uninfected control (not recorded which).

A few counts support this clonotype. The V call is TRBV24-1, the J call TRBJ2-3, with a weak D call TRBD1 (5 bases). The germline V and J ends were trimmed by 1 base and 1 base, with 8 bases remaining between them. Germline assignment: CDR1 KGHDR and CDR2 SFDVKD. The CDR3 sequence is 15 residues long. The CDR3 sequence is CATSDLDSRTDTQYF. In nucleotides, the CDR3 is TGTGCCACCAGTGATTTAGACAGCCGCACAGATACGCAGTATTTT.

This clonotype turned up a few times. The chain uses TRBV6-1 and TRBJ2-7; D unclear. The length of the CDR3 is 14 residues. V dropped 2 bases and J dropped 2 bases, with 10 bases sitting between them. CDR1 and CDR2 (germline): MNHNS, SASEGT. The CDR3 DNA reads TGTGCCAGCAGTGAACCTGGCGGACCCTACGAGCAGTACTTC. Protein sequence: CASSEPGGPYEQYF.

The count of this clonotype is one. The chain uses TRBV7-2 and TRBJ2-3, with 7 bases lining up with TRBD2. The CDR3 runs to 15 residues. The V and J ends lost 5 bases and 2 bases, in that order; junction bases with no gene match: 7. CDR1 is SGHTA and CDR2 is FQGNSA in the germline V gene. The CDR3 bases are TGTGCCAGCAGCATAACCGGGACTAACACAGATACGCAGTATTTT. Its protein is CASSITGTNTDTQYF.

This clonotype was counted a few times. The J gene is TRBJ2-7, the V gene TRBV3-1; D is possibly TRBD2 (5 bases). The V gene lost 5 bases and the J gene lost 3 bases, with 8 bases spanning the gap. The CDR3 runs to 12 residues. Germline-derived CDR1 and CDR2 are LGHDT and YNNKEL (reference sequence). The CDR3 protein is CASSYRGYEQYF. The CDR3, as DNA: TGTGCCAGCAGCTACCGGGGCTACGAGCAGTACTTC.

This clonotype has more than one count but fewer than ten. The chain employs TRBV10-2 and TRBJ2-1; 9 bases line up with TRBD2. The CDR3 sequence is 15 residues long. Trimming took 4 bases from V and 5 from J; bases not matched to a gene: 6. CDR1 is WSHSY and CDR2 is SAAADI in the germline V gene. CDR3 sequence: CASSVAGGADNEQFF. DNA for the CDR3: TGCGCCAGCAGTGTCGCGGGAGGGGCAGACAATGAGCAGTTCTTC.

This chain links TRBV5-4 with TRBJ2-1; no clear D gene. CDR3 length: 14 residues. Trimming left V 0 bases short and J 5 bases short, with 9 bases between. The germline CDR1 and CDR2 sequences are SGHNT and YYREEE (reference sequence). The CDR3 region has the DNA TGTGCCAGCAGCTTGGACAGACCAGACAATGAGCAGTTCTTC. It is translated as CASSLDRPDNEQFF.

The J gene is TRBJ1-1, the V gene TRBV18; 7 bases map to TRBD1. Germline V lookup: CDR1 KGHSH, CDR2 LQKENI. The ends lost 6 bases at V and 0 bases at J; junction bases unmatched: 10. The CDR3 consists of 16 residues. The CDR3: CASSLTTGPLNTEAFF. DNA for the CDR3: TGTGCCAGCTCCCTGACGACAGGGCCCTTGAACACTGAAGCTTTCTTT.

In DNA form, the CDR3 reads TGTGCCACGGGGACAGGGATACAAGAGACCCAGTACTTC. Translation: CATGTGIQETQYF. The chain uses TRBV10-3 and TRBJ2-5; 9 bases line up with TRBD1. The CDR3 loop spans 13 amino acids. V lost 10 bases to trimming and J lost 2 bases; unmatched junction nucleotides: 5. Germline V gene data show CDR1 as ENHRY and CDR2 as SYGVKD.